One sample yielded the 24 T cell receptor beta chains listed below, sequenced in a study of OX40 agonist ivuxolimab in advanced cancers. Clones were read by immunoSEQ multiplex PCR, and TCRdb kept only the in-frame ones, dropping some. The sample has some 42,000 clones; approximately 92% are singletons. Material: CD4+ or CD8+ T cells sorted from blood, obtained in a trial of the OX40 agonist ivuxolimab. The receptors here all came from an adult with an advanced solid tumor such as melanoma, head and neck, liver or kidney cancer.

This chain links TRBV6-1 with TRBJ2-1, with D hard to call. V lost 6 bases and J lost 4, with 10 bases in between. This CDR3 is 13 amino acids long. Germline-derived CDR1 and CDR2 are MNHNS and SASEGT. In DNA, the CDR3 is TGTGCCAGCAGGGTAGGAGATTACAATGAGCAGTTCTTC. Translated, it gives CASRVGDYNEQFF.

V usage is TRBV6-5 and J usage is TRBJ1-2; a possible D gene is TRBD1 (5 bases). Germline lookup yields CDR1 MNHEY and CDR2 SVGAGI. The V end was cut by 5 bases, the J end by 7 bases, with 17 bases between. The CDR3 loop spans 14 amino acids. CDR3 DNA sequence: TGTGCCAGCAGTACCGCCCAGGGCTCCTCTGGCTACACCTTC. Protein sequence: CASSTAQGSSGYTF.

The V call is TRBV29-1, the J call TRBJ1-1; D remains unclear. Trimming took 0 bases from V and 0 from J, leaving 8 bases between them. This CDR3 spans 14 amino acids. Germline values: CDR1 SQVTM, CDR2 ANQGSEA. CDR3: CSVEENSLNTEAFF. Here the CDR3 DNA reads TGCAGCGTTGAAGAGAACAGCTTGAACACTGAAGCTTTCTTT.

The J gene is TRBJ2-3, the V gene TRBV19, with no clear D. Deletions cut 4 bases from V and 4 bases from J, with 6 bases between. Germline CDR1 LNHDA, CDR2 SQIVND (reference sequence). The CDR3 sequence is 12 residues long. CDR3 loop: CASSTGSDTQYF. CDR3 nucleotides: TGTGCCAGTAGTACTGGGTCAGATACGCAGTATTTT. The variable domain in full, completed from reference TRBV19 and TRBJ2-3, reads DGGITQSPKYLFRKEGQNVTLSCEQNLNHDAMYWYRQDPGQGLRLIYYSQIVNDFQKGDIAEGYSVSREKKESFPLTVTSAQKNPTAFYLCASSTGSDTQYFGPGTRLTVL.

The rearrangement joins TRBV16 to TRBJ1-1; D remains ambiguous. V lost 6 bases, J lost 0 bases, and 8 bases lay in between. Per the germline V gene, CDR1 is KGHSY and CDR2 is FQNENV. The CDR3 runs to 13 residues. The CDR3 loop reads CASRLGVNTEAFF. The DNA for the CDR3 is TGTGCCAGCAGACTCGGGGTGAACACTGAAGCTTTCTTT. The full variable domain, its missing parts supplied by reference TRBV16 and TRBJ1-1, is GEEVAQTPKHLVRGEGQKAKLYCAPIKGHSYVFWYQQVLKNEFKFLISFQNENVFDETGMPKERFSAKCLPNSPCSLEIQATKLEDSAVYFCASRLGVNTEAFFGQGTRLTVV.

This clone was counted once. The chain couples TRBV9 to TRBJ1-6, with D hard to call. CDR1 is SGDLS, CDR2 YYNGEE, per germline. The ends were cut back, 4 bases at V and 9 bases at J, with 14 bases in the middle. The CDR3 consists of 14 residues. CDR3 sequence reads: CASSPRPEVSPLHF. The CDR3 DNA follows: TGTGCCAGCAGCCCCCGCCCGGAAGTTTCACCCCTCCACTTT.

V gene TRBV4-2 combines with J gene TRBJ1-4; D not resolved. Trimming left V 0 bases short and J 5 bases short, with 13 bases between. Germline loops: CDR1 LGHNA, CDR2 YNFKEQ. The CDR3 contains 16 residues. CDR3 coding DNA: TGTGCCAGCAGCCAAGATCTTCGGACGGTGAATGAAAAACTGTTTTTT. Amino acids: CASSQDLRTVNEKLFF.

The CDR3 region is CASSLRVDTEAFF. The CDR3 DNA sequence: TGTGCCAGCAGTTTGAGGGTGGACACTGAAGCTTTCTTT. The chain is built from TRBV6-5 and TRBJ1-1; no clear D gene. Germline V lookup: CDR1 MNHEY, CDR2 SVGAGI. V was cut by 4 bases and J by 3 bases, with 9 bases left in between. The CDR3 sequence is 13 residues long.

The chain couples TRBV19 to TRBJ1-4; 7 nucleotides align to TRBD1. Per the germline V gene, CDR1 is LNHDA and CDR2 is SQIVND (reference sequence). CDR3 length equals 13 residues. The V segment lost 7 bases and the J segment 8 bases; nucleotides outside the gene matches: 7. Here the CDR3 reads CASTRTGSEKLFF. As DNA, the CDR3 is TGTGCCAGTACGCGGACAGGCTCAGAAAAACTGTTTTTT.

V and J are TRBV15 and TRBJ1-1; D call uncertain. The CDR3 extends over 12 amino acids. Trimming took off 1 base at V and 6 bases at J, with 6 bases between the two ends. Looked up from germline, CDR1 is LNHNV and CDR2 is YYDKDF (reference sequence). DNA for the CDR3: TGTGCCACCAGCAGAGGGTCTTCTGAAGCTTTCTTT. Its translation: CATSRGSSEAFF.

This rearrangement joins TRBV5-4 to TRBJ1-2; D is undetermined. Germline values: CDR1 SGHNT, CDR2 YYREEE (reference sequence). This CDR3 comprises 14 residues. Between the trimmed V and J ends, which lost 0 bases and 12 bases, there was a span of 18 bases. The CDR3 region is CASSLVARGPHDTF. For the CDR3, the DNA is TGTGCCAGCAGCTTGGTGGCGCGAGGACCTCACGACACCTTC. The full variable domain, completed using reference TRBV5-4 and TRBJ1-2, is ETGVTQSPTHLIKTRGQQVTLRCSSQSGHNTVSWYQQALGQGPQFIFQYYREEENGRGNFPPRFSGLQFPNYSSELNVNALELDDSALYLCASSLVARGPHDTFGSGTRLTVV.

The chain couples TRBV4-1 to TRBJ2-1, with D perhaps matching TRBD1 (6 bases). The CDR3 contains 15 residues. Germline V gene data show CDR1 as MGHRA and CDR2 as YSYEKL. Trimming took off 2 bases at V and 4 bases at J, with 12 bases between the two ends. For the CDR3, the DNA is TGCGCCAGCAGCCAAATCGGGCAGGGGTACAATGAGCAGTTCTTC. Its translation: CASSQIGQGYNEQFF.

The rearrangement uses TRBV30 and TRBJ1-1; 12 bases align to TRBD1. The J segment lost 4 bases and the V segment lost 8 bases, leaving 14 bases of the junction unmatched. There are 16 residues in the CDR3. Germline values: CDR1 GTSNPN, CDR2 SVGIG (reference sequence). As DNA, the CDR3 is TGTGCCGGGCAGACCGGGACAGGGGGCAGTGGCACTGAAGCTTTCTTT. Protein sequence: CAGQTGTGGSGTEAFF.

The chain joins TRBV7-3 to TRBJ2-7, with D possibly being TRBD1 (5 bases). The germline V and J ends were trimmed by 3 bases and 3 bases, with 15 bases remaining between them. This CDR3 spans 15 amino acids. Germline V CDR1 and CDR2: SGHTA, FQGTGA. CDR3 region: CASSLGRVSYYEQYF. The CDR3 region has the DNA TGTGCCAGCAGCTTGGGCAGGGTCAGCTACTACGAGCAGTACTTC.

The gene calls are TRBV20-1 and TRBJ2-3; D call uncertain. Germline V gene data show CDR1 as DFQATT and CDR2 as SNEGSKA (reference sequence). The CDR3 covers 10 residues. With 3 bases removed from V and 6 bases from J, the gap between germline ends came to 4 bases. CDR3 protein: CSARVDTQYF. CDR3 bases: TGCAGTGCTAGGGTGGATACGCAGTATTTT.

The rearrangement joins TRBV27 to TRBJ2-3; possibly TRBD1 for D (6 bases). V lost 6 bases, J lost 2 bases, and 12 bases lay in between. CDR3 size: 14 residues. Germline V lookup: CDR1 MNHEY, CDR2 SMNVEV (reference sequence). Written as DNA, the CDR3 is TGTGCCAGCAGACGGGCAGGGGTCACAGATACGCAGTATTTT. Its translation: CASRRAGVTDTQYF.

This rearrangement joins TRBV7-9 to TRBJ2-4; tentatively, D is TRBD1 (5 bases). V was clipped by 8 bases and J by 0 bases, with 11 bases between them. This CDR3 is 14 amino acids long. Germline CDR1 reads SEHNR; CDR2 reads FQNEAQ (reference sequence). The CDR3 DNA reads TGTGCCAGCTCAGGGCCACTAGCCAAAAACATTCAGTACTTC. Encoded protein: CASSGPLAKNIQYF.

The chain uses TRBV2 and TRBJ2-7, with a possible D match to TRBD1 (6 bases). V lost 7 bases and J 5 bases, leaving 15 bases between the germline ends. The germline gives CDR1 SNHLY, CDR2 FYNNEI. The CDR3 has 13 residues. The CDR3 region is CASNSNGQHEQYF. The CDR3, as DNA: TGTGCCAGCAACTCCAACGGACAGCACGAGCAGTACTTC.

This chain connects TRBV7-8 to TRBJ2-7; the D is unclear. The germline V gene has CDR1 SGHVS and CDR2 FQNEAQ. CDR3 length: 14 amino acids. Trimming stripped 1 base from V and 3 bases from J, with 10 bases between. The CDR3 nucleotides are TGTGCCAGCAGCTTAGAGGACCGCTACTACGAGCAGTACTTC. This gives the protein CASSLEDRYYEQYF. Based on the CDR3 plus reference TRBV7-8 and TRBJ2-7, the full variable domain is GAGVSQSPRYKVAKRGQDVALRCDPISGHVSLFWYQQALGQGPEFLTYFQNEAQLDKSGLPSDRFFAERPEGSVSTLKIQRTQQEDSAVYLCASSLEDRYYEQYFGPGTRLTVT.

This chain connects TRBV10-1 to TRBJ2-7, with TRBD2 as a possible D gene (5 bases). The CDR3 has 16 amino acids. Germline CDR1 is WNHNN and CDR2 is SYGVQD (reference sequence). V lost 0 bases to trimming and J lost 5 bases, with 17 bases between them. CDR3: CASSESKVALTDEQYF. CDR3 bases: TGCGCCAGCAGTGAGTCGAAAGTAGCGCTCACAGACGAGCAGTACTTC.

The V call is TRBV28, the J call TRBJ2-1, with D hard to call. Trimming shortened V by 4 bases and J by 9 bases, and 16 bases separated the two germline ends. Germline CDR1 reads MDHEN; CDR2 reads SYDVKM. The CDR3 consists of 14 residues. As DNA, the CDR3 is TGTGCCAGCAGTTCCCCCCTCGGAGCCCGTGAGCAGTTCTTC. Amino acid sequence: CASSSPLGAREQFF.

V and J are TRBV7-9 and TRBJ2-5; 11 bases agree with TRBD2. The V segment lost 6 bases and the J segment 2 bases; nucleotides outside the gene matches: 11. Germline V lookup: CDR1 SEHNR, CDR2 FQNEAQ (reference sequence). The CDR3 covers 17 residues. CDR3 in DNA: TGTGCCAGCAGGCAAGGACTAGCGGGCAACAGACAAGAGACCCAGTACTTC. Residues: CASRQGLAGNRQETQYF.

Here the CDR3 reads CASSSPGGNGYTF. The CDR3 coding sequence is TGTGCCAGCAGCTCCCCAGGGGGCAATGGCTACACCTTC. The J gene is TRBJ1-2, the V gene TRBV5-4, with 8 bases matching TRBD1. The J segment lost 6 bases and the V segment lost 3 bases, leaving 4 bases of the junction unmatched. The length of the CDR3 is 13 residues. Germline V gene data show CDR1 as SGHNT and CDR2 as YYREEE (reference sequence).

This clone was seen a single time. J is TRBJ1-1 and V is TRBV14, with D maybe TRBD1 (5 bases). The V end lost 0 bases, the J end lost 0 bases, and 14 bases lay between the germline ends. Germline values: CDR1 SGHDN, CDR2 FVKESK. This CDR3 has 17 amino acids. DNA for the CDR3: TGTGCCAGCAGCCAAGAACCACACAGGTCTATGAACACTGAAGCTTTCTTT. It encodes CASSQEPHRSMNTEAFF. Filled out from reference TRBV14 and TRBJ1-1, the complete variable domain reads EAGVTQFPSHSVIEKGQTVTLRCDPISGHDNLYWYRRVMGKEIKFLLHFVKESKQDESGMPNNRFLAERTGGTYSTLKVQPAELEDSGVYFCASSQEPHRSMNTEAFFGQGTRLTVV.